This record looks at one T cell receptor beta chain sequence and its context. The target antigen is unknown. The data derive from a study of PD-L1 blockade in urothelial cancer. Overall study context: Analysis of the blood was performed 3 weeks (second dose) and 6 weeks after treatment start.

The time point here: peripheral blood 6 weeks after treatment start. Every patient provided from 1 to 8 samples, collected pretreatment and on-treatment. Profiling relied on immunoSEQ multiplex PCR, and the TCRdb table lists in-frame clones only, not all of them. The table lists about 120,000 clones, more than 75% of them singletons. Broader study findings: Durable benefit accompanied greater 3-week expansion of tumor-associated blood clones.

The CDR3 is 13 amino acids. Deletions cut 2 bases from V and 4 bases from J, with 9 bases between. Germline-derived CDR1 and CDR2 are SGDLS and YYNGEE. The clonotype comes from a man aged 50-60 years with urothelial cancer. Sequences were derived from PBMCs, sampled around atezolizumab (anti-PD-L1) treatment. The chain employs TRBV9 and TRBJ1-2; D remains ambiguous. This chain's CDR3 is CASSVGQSYGYTF. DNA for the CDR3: TGTGCCAGCAGCGTGGGCCAGTCCTATGGCTACACCTTC.